This entry lists 32 T cell receptor beta chains sequenced from one sample in a study of Tregs in tolerant kidney transplant recipients. The method was immunoSEQ multiplex PCR; TCRdb's version includes in-frame clones alone and lacks a portion of them. This table holds about 50,000 clones, approximately 89% found once. Mixed chimerism was transient after nonmyeloablative marrow transplants from related graft donors. The material was CD8+ T cells from blood (PBMCs), obtained 12 months after the transplant. The source is a human patient who received a combined kidney and bone marrow transplant. The T cells may partly be graft donor cells.

The chain uses TRBV9 and TRBJ2-3, with 8 bases aligning to TRBD2. Germline V gives CDR1 SGDLS, CDR2 YYNGEE. Losses at the gene ends were 6 bases for V and 2 bases for J; bases not matched to a gene: 5. There are 14 residues in the CDR3. This chain's CDR3 is CASKGGGSTDTQYF. The DNA of the CDR3 is TGTGCCAGCAAGGGCGGGGGGTCCACAGATACGCAGTATTTT. Supplemented by reference TRBV9 and TRBJ2-3, the full variable domain reads DSGVTQTPKHLITATGQRVTLRCSPRSGDLSVYWYQQSLDQGLQFLIQYYNGEERAKGNILERFSAQQFPDLHSELNLSSLELGDSALYFCASKGGGSTDTQYFGPGTRLTVL.

The J gene is TRBJ2-1, the V gene TRBV4-3; weak D call: TRBD1 (6 bases). Germline V lookup: CDR1 LGHNA, CDR2 YSLEER. V was shortened by 4 bases and J by 0 bases, with 16 bases between the two germline ends. The CDR3 has 17 amino acids. CDR3 region: CASSPALRDNSYNEQFF. The CDR3 nucleotides read TGCGCCAGCAGCCCTGCCCTTCGGGACAACTCCTACAATGAGCAGTTCTTC.

The chain couples TRBV7-8 to TRBJ2-7; 11 positions match TRBD1. V was clipped by 0 bases and J by 4 bases; unmatched bases: 2. CDR1 and CDR2 from the germline V gene are SGHVS and FQNEAQ. CDR3 size: 15 residues. The CDR3 loop reads CASSLAGTGGYEQYF. The CDR3 nucleotides read TGTGCCAGCAGCTTAGCGGGGACAGGGGGTTACGAGCAGTACTTC.

This chain uses TRBV27 with TRBJ1-5; 8 bases agree with TRBD1. The CDR3 loop spans 16 amino acids. The V segment lost 5 bases and the J segment 4 bases; nucleotides outside the gene matches: 10. Per germline, CDR1 MNHEY and CDR2 SMNVEV (reference sequence). The CDR3 region has the DNA TGTGCCAGCAGTCAACTGACAGGGGCGATTAATCAGCCCCAGCATTTT. Protein sequence: CASSQLTGAINQPQHF.

The chain recombines TRBV13 with TRBJ2-7, with TRBD1 identical over 8 bases. Germline assignment: CDR1 PRHDT and CDR2 FYEKMQ (reference sequence). Losses at the gene ends were 3 bases for V and 1 base for J; bases not matched to a gene: 2. The CDR3 contains 14 residues. Here the CDR3 DNA reads TGTGCCAGCAGCTTCGGGACAGGTTCCTACGAGCAGTACTTC. Amino acids: CASSFGTGSYEQYF.

The CDR3: CASETPLGETQYF. As DNA, the CDR3 is TGTGCCAGTGAGACTCCTTTAGGAGAGACCCAGTACTTC. The rearrangement joins TRBV7-9 to TRBJ2-5; D is uncertain. V lost 9 bases to trimming and J lost 4 bases, with 15 bases between them. This CDR3 is built from 13 residues. From germline, CDR1 is SEHNR and CDR2 FQNEAQ (reference sequence).

The rearrangement joins TRBV2 to TRBJ1-1; maybe TRBD1 (5 bases). Germline loops: CDR1 SNHLY, CDR2 FYNNEI. This CDR3 spans 11 amino acids. Trimming shortened V by 7 bases and J by 5 bases, and 8 bases separated the two germline ends. CDR3 amino acids: CASNGGTEAFF. CDR3 in DNA: TGTGCCAGCAACGGGGGAACTGAAGCTTTCTTT.

V is TRBV15 and J is TRBJ1-5, with D possibly matching TRBD1 (5 bases). Germline values: CDR1 LNHNV, CDR2 YYDKDF (reference sequence). Trimming removed 5 bases from V and 7 bases from J, with 15 bases in between. The CDR3 is made up of 14 amino acids. The CDR3 sequence: CATSLWGVEQPQHF. In DNA form, the CDR3 reads TGTGCCACCAGCCTATGGGGGGTGGAACAGCCCCAGCATTTT.

This clone turned up a few times. The chain links TRBV5-6 to TRBJ2-1; the D is unclear. This CDR3 region has 15 residues. Germline assignment: CDR1 SGHDT and CDR2 YYEEEE. Between the trimmed V and J ends, which lost 4 bases and 8 bases, there was a span of 19 bases. The CDR3 DNA reads as TGTGCCAGCAGCCAAGCGCCTCCTCCTTTGGATGAGCAGTTCTTC. This translates into CASSQAPPPLDEQFF.

The genes are TRBV4-1 and TRBJ2-5; a possible D gene is TRBD1 (5 bases). CDR3 length equals 14 residues. CDR1 and CDR2 from the germline V gene are MGHRA and YSYEKL. The V gene lost 1 base and the J gene lost 5 bases, with 11 bases spanning the gap. CDR3 in DNA: TGCGCCAGCAGCCAAGCAGGGTCTTGGGAGACCCAGTACTTC. Translating gives CASSQAGSWETQYF.

The rearrangement joins TRBV19 to TRBJ1-2; D may be TRBD1 (6 bases). With 3 bases removed from V and 6 bases from J, the gap between germline ends came to 11 bases. Germline lookup yields CDR1 LNHDA and CDR2 SQIVND (reference sequence). The CDR3 contains 13 residues. CDR3: CASSIGQRDGYTF. In DNA form, the CDR3 reads TGTGCCAGTAGTATCGGACAGAGGGATGGCTACACCTTC.

This chain uses TRBV11-3 with TRBJ1-2; TRBD1 matches 8 bases. The CDR3 length is 13 residues. Germline CDR1 and CDR2: SGHNT and YENEEA. V lost 6 bases to trimming and J lost 7 bases; unmatched junction nucleotides: 7. The CDR3 loop is CASRYRQGFGYTF. The CDR3 bases are TGTGCCAGCAGATACCGACAGGGGTTTGGCTACACCTTC.

V and J are TRBV5-6 and TRBJ2-7; no definite D call. Germline-derived CDR1 and CDR2 are SGHDT and YYEEEE. Trimming shortened V by 1 base and J by 3 bases, and 8 bases separated the two germline ends. The CDR3 consists of 13 residues. DNA of the CDR3: TGTGCCAGCAGCTTGACCCAGTTCTACGAGCAGTACTTC. Its protein is CASSLTQFYEQYF.

V is TRBV5-1 and J is TRBJ2-1, with 8 bases matching TRBD1. The CDR3 runs to 16 residues. Germline V gene lookup returns CDR1 SGHRS and CDR2 YFSETQ. The trim removed 0 bases at V and 4 bases at J, leaving 6 bases unmatched. The CDR3 spells CASSLGGDRRYNEQFF. The CDR3 coding sequence is TGCGCCAGCAGCTTGGGAGGGGACAGGCGGTACAATGAGCAGTTCTTC.

The rearrangement uses TRBV19 and TRBJ2-1; 8 bases are a match to TRBD1. Germline-derived CDR1 and CDR2 are LNHDA and SQIVND (reference sequence). The CDR3 runs to 15 residues. J lost 4 bases, V lost 5 bases, and 7 bases had no gene match. The CDR3 reads CASSLMDRAYNEQFF. CDR3 DNA: TGTGCCAGTAGTCTCATGGACAGGGCTTACAATGAGCAGTTCTTC.

This chain joins TRBV6-1 and TRBJ2-1; 9 bases line up with TRBD2. V shed 7 bases and J 5 bases; nucleotides not matched to a gene: 9. The CDR3 consists of 15 residues. The germline CDR1 and CDR2 sequences are MNHNS and SASEGT. The CDR3 loop is CASTPRGGIDNEQFF. In DNA, the CDR3 is TGTGCCAGCACACCGCGGGGGGGTATTGACAATGAGCAGTTCTTC.

The rearrangement uses TRBV9 and TRBJ2-7, with D possibly being TRBD1 (6 bases). Germline loops: CDR1 SGDLS, CDR2 YYNGEE. The length of the CDR3 is 13 residues. Deletions cut 0 bases from V and 4 bases from J, with 8 bases between. The DNA for the CDR3 is TGTGCCAGCAGCGTAGCGGACAGATACGAGCAGTACTTC. Protein: CASSVADRYEQYF.

The V gene is TRBV6-5, the J gene TRBJ2-7; D remains unclear. The length of the CDR3 is 14 residues. Between the trimmed V and J ends, which lost 6 bases and 2 bases, there was a span of 14 bases. In germline, CDR1 is MNHEY, CDR2 SVGAGI. CDR3 coding DNA: TGTGCCAGCAGCCCCCGAGCAATTCCCTACGAGCAGTACTTC. Its protein product is CASSPRAIPYEQYF.

The chain uses TRBV6-4 and TRBJ2-7, with D hard to call. Germline V gene data show CDR1 as MRHNA and CDR2 as SNTAGT. Trimming took 0 bases from V and 0 from J, leaving 15 bases between them. This CDR3 contains 17 residues. The CDR3 sequence: CASSDSSLNTPSYEQYF. CDR3 nucleotides: TGTGCCAGCAGTGACTCCTCTTTAAATACACCCTCCTACGAGCAGTACTTC.

This sequence joins TRBV7-7 and TRBJ2-1; the D gene is possibly TRBD1 (6 bases). V was trimmed by 5 bases and J by 7 bases, leaving 18 bases between them. CDR1 is SSHAT and CDR2 is FNYEAQ in the germline V gene (reference sequence). CDR3 size: 15 residues. CDR3 loop: CASSPNDNRENEQFF. The CDR3, as DNA: TGTGCCAGCAGCCCCAACGACAACAGGGAGAATGAGCAGTTCTTC.

This rearrangement joins TRBV29-1 to TRBJ2-7; 9 positions match TRBD1. Germline V gene data show CDR1 as SQVTM and CDR2 as ANQGSEA. The CDR3 contains 15 residues. J was trimmed by 4 bases and V by 1 base; bases with no gene match: 8. CDR3 bases: TGCAGCGTTGAAGTCTTACAGGGGGCTTTGTACGAGCAGTACTTC. Amino acid sequence: CSVEVLQGALYEQYF.

This sequence joins TRBV4-2 and TRBJ2-7, with D possibly matching TRBD2 (6 bases). CDR1 LGHNA and CDR2 YNFKEQ come from the germline V gene. The CDR3 is 16 amino acids. The ends were cut back, 0 bases at V and 0 bases at J, with 12 bases in the middle. Here the CDR3 DNA reads TGTGCCAGCAGCCAAGATCAGCCTAGCGACTCCTACGAGCAGTACTTC. Amino acid sequence: CASSQDQPSDSYEQYF.

The CDR3 nucleotides are TGTGCCAGCAGCTCCCCCCTCGGGGGGAGGGAGGAAACAGATACGCAGTATTTT. Amino acids: CASSSPLGGREETDTQYF. The rearrangement joins TRBV7-6 to TRBJ2-3; 7 bases match TRBD2. The CDR3 is 18 amino acids. Germline CDR1 is SGHVS and CDR2 is FNYEAQ. V trimming: 4 bases; J trimming: 3 bases; junction bases outside the gene matches: 16.

The chain couples TRBV19 to TRBJ2-1, with TRBD2 matching 8 bases. Germline V CDR1 and CDR2: LNHDA, SQIVND (reference sequence). V shed 1 base and J 1 base; nucleotides not matched to a gene: 3. This CDR3 is built from 16 residues. CDR3 sequence: CASSIGLAGSYNEQFF. The DNA for the CDR3 is TGTGCCAGTAGTATAGGGTTAGCGGGATCCTACAATGAGCAGTTCTTC.

The rearrangement uses TRBV18 and TRBJ2-3; possibly TRBD1 for D (5 bases). Germline V CDR1 and CDR2: KGHSH, LQKENI. Trimming left V 7 bases short and J 4 bases short, with 12 bases between. The CDR3 is 13 amino acids. The CDR3, as DNA: TGTGCCAGCTTTCACCAGGGTCCAGATACGCAGTATTTT. It specifies CASFHQGPDTQYF.

J is TRBJ1-3 and V is TRBV30; no firm D call. CDR1 and CDR2 from the germline V gene are GTSNPN and SVGIG (reference sequence). Trimming removed 8 bases from V and 0 bases from J, with 11 bases in between. This CDR3 comprises 13 residues. CDR3 amino acids: CAAEGSSGNTIYF. CDR3 DNA sequence: TGTGCCGCAGAAGGGAGCTCTGGAAACACCATATATTTT.

The genes are TRBV2 and TRBJ1-2; 10 positions agree with TRBD1. The trim removed 7 bases at V and 2 bases at J, leaving 13 bases unmatched. The CDR3 has 17 amino acids. The germline CDR1 and CDR2 sequences are SNHLY and FYNNEI. CDR3 in DNA: TGTGCCAGCATCGCCCGACGACAGGGGGCCTTCAACTATGGCTACACCTTC. Protein sequence: CASIARRQGAFNYGYTF. Combining the CDR3 with reference TRBV2 and TRBJ1-2 gives the whole variable domain EPEVTQTPSHQVTQMGQEVILRCVPISNHLYFYWYRQILGQKVEFLVSFYNNEISEKSEIFDDQFSVERPDGSNFTLKIRSTKLEDSAMYFCASIARRQGAFNYGYTFGSGTRLTVV.

V and J are TRBV27 and TRBJ2-1; D unclear. The CDR3 sequence is 15 residues long. The V and J ends lost 2 bases and 0 bases respectively, with 8 bases between them. Germline V gives CDR1 MNHEY, CDR2 SMNVEV (reference sequence). The CDR3 DNA reads as TGTGCCAGCAGTTTAAGCGACCCCTCCTACAATGAGCAGTTCTTC. This gives the protein CASSLSDPSYNEQFF.

This rearrangement joins TRBV4-3 to TRBJ2-4, with 9 nucleotides matching TRBD1. The CDR3 has 18 residues. V lost 1 base, J lost 6 bases, and 13 bases stayed unmatched. CDR1 and CDR2 (germline): LGHNA, YSLEER. CDR3 nucleotides: TGCGCCAGCAGCCAAGTAGGCGGGACAGGGATCGGAGGAAACATTCAGTACTTC. It codes for CASSQVGGTGIGGNIQYF.

The V call is TRBV27, the J call TRBJ1-6, with 7 bases aligning to TRBD1. The CDR3 runs 15 residues. In germline, CDR1 is MNHEY, CDR2 SMNVEV (reference sequence). J was trimmed by 7 bases and V by 7 bases; bases with no gene match: 10. CDR3 coding DNA: TGTGCCAGCAAGCCACAGGGGCTCGACAATTCACCCCTCCACTTT. Residues: CASKPQGLDNSPLHF.

The chain couples TRBV6-5 to TRBJ2-3, with D possibly being TRBD2 (6 bases). Germline CDR1 and CDR2: MNHEY and SVGAGI. Trimming removed 0 bases from V and 2 bases from J, with 9 bases in between. The CDR3 has 15 amino acids. The CDR3, as DNA: TGTGCCAGCAGTTACTCCGGGAGCCCCACAGATACGCAGTATTTT. Its protein is CASSYSGSPTDTQYF.

The chain uses TRBV6-5 and TRBJ2-2, with D maybe TRBD2 (6 bases). Per the germline V gene, CDR1 is MNHEY and CDR2 is SVGAGI. V lost 2 bases and J 5 bases, leaving 6 bases between the germline ends. The length of the CDR3 is 13 residues. CDR3 DNA sequence: TGTGCCAGCAGTTACGGGGGGACCGGGGAGCTGTTTTTT. This sequence encodes CASSYGGTGELFF.